This T cell receptor beta chain was sequenced in a study of blood T cell repertoires in COVID-19. As for the study in general: From the United States, Italy and Spain came samples of acute and convalescent COVID-19.

V shed 3 bases and J shed 5 bases, with 19 bases lying between them. The CDR3 runs to 15 residues. Germline CDR1 GTSNPN, CDR2 SVGIG (reference sequence). Assignments of participants to cohorts depended upon their own reported clinical history. Recovered participants had two consecutive negative NP/OP PCR tests, healthcare professional clearance, or symptom resolution. Authors' analysis steps: Reference gene primer amplification in the assay estimated nucleated cell counts. Measured with immunoSEQ multiplex PCR; TCRdb has only the in-frame clones, and not every one. V, J and clone size were drawn from that table, and D and trimming were deduced from the DNA. Seen here are 150,000 to 200,000 clones, 70% to 85% observed once, and the top ten hold roughly 17%.

This receptor was obtained from a woman aged 50 to 60 who had recovered from COVID-19. The rearrangement links TRBV30 to TRBJ2-5; possible D gene TRBD2, 5 bases. What was sequenced was PBMCs or T cells enriched from blood (not recorded which). In DNA, the CDR3 is TGTGCCTGGAGGGGTGGAAGCGGCCCTGGGGAGACCCAGTACTTC. It specifies CAWRGGSGPGETQYF.